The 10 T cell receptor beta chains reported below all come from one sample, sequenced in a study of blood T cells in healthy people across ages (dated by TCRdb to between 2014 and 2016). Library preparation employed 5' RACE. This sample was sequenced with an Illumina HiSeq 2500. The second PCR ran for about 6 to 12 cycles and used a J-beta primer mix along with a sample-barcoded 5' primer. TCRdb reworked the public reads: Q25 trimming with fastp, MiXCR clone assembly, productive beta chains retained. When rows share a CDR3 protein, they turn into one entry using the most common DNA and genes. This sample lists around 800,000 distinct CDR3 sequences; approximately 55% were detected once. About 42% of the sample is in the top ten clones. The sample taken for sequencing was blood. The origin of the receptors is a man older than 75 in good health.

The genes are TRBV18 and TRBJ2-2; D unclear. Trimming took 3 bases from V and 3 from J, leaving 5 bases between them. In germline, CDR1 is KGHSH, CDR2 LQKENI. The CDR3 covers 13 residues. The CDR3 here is CASSPLDTGELFF. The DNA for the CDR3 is TGTGCCAGCTCACCTTTGGACACCGGGGAGCTGTTTTTT.

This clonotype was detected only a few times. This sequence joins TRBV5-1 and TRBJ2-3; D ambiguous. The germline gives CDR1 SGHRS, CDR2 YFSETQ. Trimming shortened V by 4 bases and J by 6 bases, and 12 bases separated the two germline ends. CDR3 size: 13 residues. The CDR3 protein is CASSLPTGDTQYF. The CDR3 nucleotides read TGCGCCAGCAGCCTTCCCACGGGCGATACGCAGTATTTT.

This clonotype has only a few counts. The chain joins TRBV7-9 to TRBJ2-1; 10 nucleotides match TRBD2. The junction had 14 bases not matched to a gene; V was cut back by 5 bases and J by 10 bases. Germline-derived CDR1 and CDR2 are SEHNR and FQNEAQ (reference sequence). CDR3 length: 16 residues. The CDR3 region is CASSARTSGLLGEQFF. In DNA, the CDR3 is TGTGCCAGCAGCGCCCGGACTAGCGGTCTCCTGGGGGAGCAGTTCTTC.

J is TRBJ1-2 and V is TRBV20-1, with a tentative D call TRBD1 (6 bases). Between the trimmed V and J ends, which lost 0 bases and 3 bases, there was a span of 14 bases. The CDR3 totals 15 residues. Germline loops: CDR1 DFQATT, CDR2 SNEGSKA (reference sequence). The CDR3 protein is CSARDRGGFDYGYTF. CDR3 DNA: TGCAGTGCTAGAGATAGGGGGGGATTTGACTATGGCTACACCTTC.

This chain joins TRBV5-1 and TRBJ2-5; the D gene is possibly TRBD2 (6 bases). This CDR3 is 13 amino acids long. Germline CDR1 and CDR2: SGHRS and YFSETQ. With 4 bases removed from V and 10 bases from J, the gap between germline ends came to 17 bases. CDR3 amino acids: CASSKAGSGIQYF. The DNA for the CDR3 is TGCGCCAGCAGCAAGGCCGGGAGTGGTATCCAGTACTTC.

CDR3 sequence reads: CAISGGQIYEQYF. The CDR3 region has the DNA TGTGCCATCAGTGGGGGACAGATCTACGAGCAGTACTTC. The chain links TRBV10-3 to TRBJ2-7, with 7 bases aligning to TRBD1. This CDR3 contains 13 residues. Germline CDR1 and CDR2: ENHRY and SYGVKD. With V trimmed by 4 bases and J by 3 bases, 3 bases remained unmatched.

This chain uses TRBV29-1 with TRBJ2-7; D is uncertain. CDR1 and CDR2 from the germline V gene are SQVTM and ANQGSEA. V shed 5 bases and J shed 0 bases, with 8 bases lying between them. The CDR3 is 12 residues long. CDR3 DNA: TGCAGCGTTACACACACCTCCTACGAGCAGTACTTC. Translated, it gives CSVTHTSYEQYF.

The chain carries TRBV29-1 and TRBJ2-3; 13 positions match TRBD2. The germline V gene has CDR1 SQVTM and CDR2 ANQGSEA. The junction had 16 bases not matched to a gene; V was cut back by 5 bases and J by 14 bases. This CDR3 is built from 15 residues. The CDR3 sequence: CSVPGLAGANRYAYF. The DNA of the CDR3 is TGCAGCGTTCCCGGACTAGCGGGAGCTAACAGATACGCGTATTTT.

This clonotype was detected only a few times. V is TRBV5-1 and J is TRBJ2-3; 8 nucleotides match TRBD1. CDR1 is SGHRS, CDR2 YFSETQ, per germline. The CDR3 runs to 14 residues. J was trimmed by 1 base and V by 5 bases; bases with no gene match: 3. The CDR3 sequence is CASSKTGGTDTQYF. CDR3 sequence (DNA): TGCGCCAGCAGTAAGACAGGGGGCACAGATACGCAGTATTTT. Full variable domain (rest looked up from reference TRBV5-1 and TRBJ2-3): KAGVTQTPRYLIKTRGQQVTLSCSPISGHRSVSWYQQTPGQGLQFLFEYFSETQRNKGNFPGRFSGRQFSNSRSEMNVSTLELGDSALYLCASSKTGGTDTQYFGPGTRLTVL.

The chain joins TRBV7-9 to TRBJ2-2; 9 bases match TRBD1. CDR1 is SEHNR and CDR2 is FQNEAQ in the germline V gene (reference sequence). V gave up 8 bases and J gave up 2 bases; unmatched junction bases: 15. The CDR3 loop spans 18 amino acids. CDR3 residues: CASGFPSPGQGNTGELFF. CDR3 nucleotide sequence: TGTGCCAGCGGTTTCCCATCGCCGGGACAGGGTAACACCGGGGAGCTGTTTTTT.